Each of the 28 T cell receptor beta chains below was sequenced from the same sample in a study of T-cell memory formation after mild COVID-19. MiXCR was run by TCRdb on the 5' RACE reads, yielding one entry per CDR3 protein. The sample contains tens of thousands of distinct CDR3 sequences, about 6.1% of which appear only once. The sequenced sample consisted of PBMCs or a T cell subset sorted from them (not recorded which). These TCRs come from an adult who had mild COVID-19 (a few samples of this study predate the infection). Cell type and time point are not known.

The sample holds many counts of this clonotype. J is TRBJ2-7 and V is TRBV28; unclear D gene. This CDR3 spans 11 amino acids. CDR1 and CDR2 from the germline V gene are MDHEN and SYDVKM. Between the trimmed V and J ends, which lost 5 bases and 4 bases, there was a span of 6 bases. CDR3: CASSRSYEQYF. The DNA of the CDR3 is TGTGCCAGCAGTAGATCGTACGAGCAGTACTTC.

This clonotype was picked up a small number of times. The chain is built from TRBV12-3 or TRBV12-4 and TRBJ1-1; TRBD1 matches 7 bases. Unmatched junction bases numbered 3, after V lost 5 bases and J lost 0 bases. The CDR3 runs to 14 residues. CDR3 protein: CASSTGVLNTEAFF. In DNA form, the CDR3 reads TGTGCCAGCAGTACAGGGGTTCTGAACACTGAAGCTTTCTTT.

This clonotype was recorded many times. The genes are TRBV12-3 or TRBV12-4 and TRBJ1-5, with unresolved D. This CDR3 is built from 12 residues. Trimming removed 7 bases at V and 4 bases at J, with 8 bases between. CDR3 nucleotide sequence: TGTGCCAGCACCTATGAGAATCAGCCCCAGCATTTT. This translates into CASTYENQPQHF.

This rearrangement joins TRBV5-1 to TRBJ1-2; 7 nucleotides agree with TRBD1. This CDR3 has 13 residues. The J segment lost 6 bases and the V segment lost 2 bases, leaving 4 bases of the junction unmatched. Per the germline V gene, CDR1 is SGHRS and CDR2 is YFSETQ. The CDR3 reads CASSLGTANGYTF. The CDR3 DNA follows: TGCGCCAGCAGCTTAGGGACAGCCAATGGCTACACCTTC.

This clonotype showed up many times. The chain is built from TRBV6-5 and TRBJ2-3; a weak D match, TRBD2 (5 bases). The CDR3 has 14 amino acids. The germline CDR1 and CDR2 sequences are MNHEY and SVGAGI. V lost 8 bases, J lost 6 bases, and 18 bases lay in between. The CDR3: CASRGLGAHDTQYF. The CDR3 bases are TGTGCCAGCCGGGGTCTTGGCGCCCACGATACGCAGTATTTT.

This clonotype came up a few times. The gene calls are TRBV24-1 and TRBJ1-5; D is unresolved. The CDR3 sequence is 14 residues long. The V end lost 4 bases, the J end lost 5 bases, and 11 bases lay between the germline ends. The germline CDR1 and CDR2 sequences are KGHDR and SFDVKD. The CDR3 DNA reads as TGTGCCACCAGTGACCAGACACATGATCAGCCCCAGCATTTT. It yields the protein CATSDQTHDQPQHF.

The V and J genes are TRBV15 and TRBJ1-5, with D unresolved. The ends were cut back, 0 bases at V and 3 bases at J, with 9 bases in the middle. CDR1 LNHNV and CDR2 YYDKDF come from the germline V gene (reference sequence). The CDR3 sequence is 15 residues long. The CDR3 reads CATSRDLGINQPQHF. For the CDR3, the DNA is TGTGCCACCAGCAGAGATCTTGGGATCAATCAGCCCCAGCATTTT.

The rearrangement links TRBV6-2 or TRBV6-3 to TRBJ1-6; D remains unclear. V was clipped by 2 bases and J by 12 bases, with 5 bases between them. The CDR3 runs 11 residues. Germline V gene lookup returns CDR1 MNHEY and CDR2 SVGEGT. The CDR3: CASSYDGPLHF. CDR3 coding DNA: TGTGCCAGCAGTTACGACGGACCCCTCCACTTT.

The table lists this clonotype with a few counts. J is TRBJ2-1 and V is TRBV6-2 or TRBV6-3, with D perhaps assigned TRBD1 or TRBD2 (6 bases each). CDR1 is MNHEY and CDR2 is SVGEGT in the germline V gene. Between the trimmed V and J ends, which lost 5 bases and 10 bases, there was a span of 12 bases. The CDR3 is made up of 12 amino acids. The CDR3 is CASSATGREQFF. CDR3 nucleotide sequence: TGTGCCAGCAGTGCCACAGGGAGGGAGCAGTTCTTC.

This clonotype was detected ten times or more. The chain employs TRBV15 and TRBJ2-7, with D unclear. V dropped 0 bases and J dropped 2 bases, with 11 bases sitting between them. CDR3 length: 15 residues. CDR1 LNHNV and CDR2 YYDKDF come from the germline V gene (reference sequence). This CDR3 is CATSRDQDGTYEQYF. In DNA, the CDR3 is TGTGCCACCAGCAGAGACCAGGACGGTACCTACGAGCAGTACTTC.

This clonotype was observed a few times. The chain links TRBV29-1 to TRBJ1-1, with unresolved D. V was trimmed by 7 bases and J by 0 bases, leaving 12 bases between them. There are 13 residues in the CDR3. The V gene's germline CDR1 is SQVTM and CDR2 ANQGSEA. The CDR3 bases are TGCAGCGCTAAACAGAGCCTGAACACTGAAGCTTTCTTT. It specifies CSAKQSLNTEAFF.

This clonotype was seen repeatedly, ten times or more. This sequence joins TRBV4-2 and TRBJ1-2; D gene unclear. The germline V gene encodes CDR1 LGHNA and CDR2 YNFKEQ. Trimming took 7 bases from V and 6 from J, leaving 15 bases between them. This CDR3 contains 13 residues. The CDR3 loop is CASTSGVVDGYTF. Here the CDR3 DNA reads TGTGCCAGCACCAGTGGGGTTGTTGATGGCTACACCTTC.

V and J are TRBV7-9 and TRBJ2-1; TRBD1 aligns across 10 bases. The CDR3 totals 17 residues. V lost 4 bases to trimming and J lost 4 bases; unmatched junction nucleotides: 10. The germline gives CDR1 SEHNR, CDR2 FQNEAQ (reference sequence). The CDR3 reads CASSSRQGANEYNEQFF. The CDR3 bases are TGTGCCAGCAGCTCTCGACAGGGGGCAAACGAATACAATGAGCAGTTCTTC.

This clonotype showed up many times. This chain joins TRBV20-1 and TRBJ1-2, with unresolved D. Germline lookup yields CDR1 DFQATT and CDR2 SNEGSKA (reference sequence). Trimming pared 0 bases from V and 0 bases from J, leaving 11 bases between. CDR3 length equals 15 residues. As DNA, the CDR3 is TGCAGTGCTAGAGATATTCGGCAGTCTAACTATGGCTACACCTTC. Its translation is CSARDIRQSNYGYTF.

In DNA form, the CDR3 reads TGTGCCAGCAGGGAGACAGGGACTTCCTACGAGCAGTACTTC. Encoded protein: CASRETGTSYEQYF. V and J are TRBV12-3 or TRBV12-4 and TRBJ2-7; possible D gene TRBD1, 7 bases. The CDR3 runs to 14 residues. Trimming shortened V by 6 bases and J by 1 base, and 13 bases separated the two germline ends.

This clonotype was counted many times. This CDR3 is CASSSRSSTDTQYF. CDR3 coding DNA: TGCGCCAGCAGCTCTCGATCTAGCACAGATACGCAGTATTTT. The chain combines TRBV5-1 with TRBJ2-3; no clear D. Germline CDR1 is SGHRS and CDR2 is YFSETQ. V lost 3 bases and J lost 0, with 8 bases in between. The CDR3 sequence is 14 residues long.

This clonotype has only a few counts. The chain couples TRBV7-2 to TRBJ2-3; TRBD2 aligns across 8 bases. Germline V gene lookup returns CDR1 SGHTA and CDR2 FQGNSA. The CDR3 contains 16 residues. With 4 bases clipped from V and 1 base from J, the junction kept 7 bases outside the gene matches. CDR3 protein: CASSSRLALRTDTQYF. CDR3 coding DNA: TGTGCCAGCAGCTCGAGACTAGCGCTCCGCACAGATACGCAGTATTTT.

J is TRBJ2-1 and V is TRBV5-1; TRBD1 aligns across 8 bases. Germline V CDR1 and CDR2: SGHRS, YFSETQ. This CDR3 is 15 amino acids long. With 5 bases clipped from V and 2 bases from J, the junction kept 6 bases outside the gene matches. The CDR3 DNA reads as TGCGCCAGCAGAGACCGGGACAGGACCTACAATGAGCAGTTCTTC. Its translation: CASRDRDRTYNEQFF.

This clonotype was seen only a few times. This chain uses TRBV5-5 with TRBJ2-1; TRBD1 matches 7 bases. The trim removed 6 bases at V and 0 bases at J, leaving 0 bases unmatched. Germline CDR1 is SGHKS and CDR2 is YYEKEE (reference sequence). This CDR3 region has 13 residues. The CDR3 is CASTGGSYNEQFF. The CDR3 DNA reads TGTGCCAGCACAGGGGGCTCCTACAATGAGCAGTTCTTC.

This clonotype showed up just a few times. The chain couples TRBV7-9 to TRBJ2-5; TRBD1 is a possible D gene (5 bases). Germline assignment: CDR1 SEHNR and CDR2 FQNEAQ (reference sequence). The CDR3 has 15 residues. With 1 base removed from V and 2 bases from J, the gap between germline ends came to 11 bases. CDR3 bases: TGTGCCAGCAGCTTAGGTAGGGGTCATCAAGAGACCCAGTACTTC. Protein product: CASSLGRGHQETQYF.

This clonotype occurred a few times. CDR3 amino acids: CASSQDRVRNTEAFF. For the CDR3, the DNA is TGCGCCAGCAGCCAAGATCGGGTCAGGAACACTGAAGCTTTCTTT. The chain couples TRBV4-3 to TRBJ1-1; D unclear. The CDR3 has 15 residues. V lost 0 bases and J lost 1, with 9 bases in between. Germline CDR1 is LGHNA and CDR2 is YSLEER.

The chain uses TRBV6-5 and TRBJ2-3; no firm D call. CDR3 length: 16 amino acids. From germline, CDR1 is MNHEY and CDR2 SVGAGI. The V end lost 4 bases, the J end lost 5 bases, and 19 bases lay between the germline ends. CDR3 region: CASSSSPRGGGDTQYF. The CDR3 coding sequence is TGTGCCAGCAGTTCTTCCCCACGCGGCGGTGGAGATACGCAGTATTTT.

The sample holds many counts of this clonotype. The V call is TRBV5-1, the J call TRBJ2-1, with D unresolved. Germline values: CDR1 SGHRS, CDR2 YFSETQ. V lost 0 bases and J lost 0, with 16 bases in between. The CDR3 has 18 amino acids. CDR3 coding DNA: TGCGCCAGCAGCTTGGTCACGTGGCTCCAGAGCTCCTACAATGAGCAGTTCTTC. This encodes CASSLVTWLQSSYNEQFF.

The chain recombines TRBV6-5 with TRBJ1-5; 10 bases are a match to TRBD1. This CDR3 comprises 17 residues. V lost 6 bases and J lost 4; bases outside the gene matches: 12. Germline V gives CDR1 MNHEY, CDR2 SVGAGI. The CDR3 region has the DNA TGTGCCAGCAGACGAAATTGGGACAGGGGTTCAAATCAGCCCCAGCATTTT. The encoded protein is CASRRNWDRGSNQPQHF.

In this sample, this clonotype turned up many times. The chain joins TRBV7-8 to TRBJ1-1; unclear D gene. The CDR3 has 14 residues. Between the trimmed V and J ends, which lost 5 bases and 0 bases, there was a span of 10 bases. Germline V gene lookup returns CDR1 SGHVS and CDR2 FQNEAQ. The CDR3 DNA reads as TGTGCCAGCAGCCCGGACCTCCTGAACACTGAAGCTTTCTTT. Translated: CASSPDLLNTEAFF.

Points on this clonotype: Sequence at one end of the junction differs from germline and may be a read error. This chain uses TRBV3-1 with TRBJ2-1; TRBD2 is a possible D gene (6 bases). This CDR3 comprises 12 residues. Germline V gene lookup returns CDR1 LGHDT and CDR2 YNNKEL (reference sequence). The CDR3 is CASRLGGKKLDF. The CDR3 bases are TGTGCCAGCAGACTAGGAGGGAAAAAGCTTGACTTC.

This clonotype occurred many times. This chain links TRBV7-3 with TRBJ1-6; maybe TRBD1 (6 bases). This CDR3 comprises 13 residues. V was cut by 5 bases and J by 11 bases, with 13 bases left in between. From germline, CDR1 is SGHTA and CDR2 FQGTGA. The CDR3 region has the DNA TGTGCCAGCAGCGCCGGGGGCCCTACACCCCTCCACTTT. It is translated as CASSAGGPTPLHF.

The chain combines TRBV7-2 with TRBJ1-6; 11 nucleotides agree with TRBD1. V lost 4 bases to trimming and J lost 10 bases; unmatched junction nucleotides: 3. The CDR3 totals 14 residues. Germline assignment: CDR1 SGHTA and CDR2 FQGNSA. This CDR3 reads CASSSGTGGSPLHF. The CDR3 DNA sequence: TGTGCCAGCAGCTCCGGGACAGGGGGATCACCCCTCCACTTT.